This T cell receptor (beta chain) appears in the sequencing data of a study of T cell responses to AZD1222 COVID-19 vaccine. Sequencing used immunoSEQ multiplex PCR; TCRdb keeps in-frame clones, though not all of them. Among more than 95,000 clones, roughly 93% were seen once, and the ten largest hold roughly 5%. Remarks on this clone: No antigen is known for it.

CDR3 size: 14 residues. V gave up 6 bases and J gave up 5 bases; unmatched junction bases: 6. Germline loops: CDR1 MRHNA, CDR2 SNTAGT. Overall study results and limits: Elevations in Spike-specific TCR breadth and depth followed administration of two AZD1222 doses.

The sample was peripheral blood, taken on day 0 of AZD1222 vaccination. The source of this sequence is an adult in good health. The chain is built from TRBV6-4 and TRBJ2-1; 8 nucleotides line up with TRBD2. The CDR3 loop is CASSETSGHNEQFF. CDR3 nucleotides: TGTGCCAGCAGCGAAACTAGCGGACACAATGAGCAGTTCTTC.